This T cell receptor beta chain was recorded in a study of blood T cell repertoires in COVID-19. The germline gives CDR1 LNHNV, CDR2 YYDKDF (reference sequence). There are 16 residues in the CDR3. V gave up 2 bases and J gave up 10 bases; unmatched junction bases: 11. Libraries were prepared by immunoSEQ multiplex PCR; TCRdb keeps only in-frame clonotypes and omits some of them. The sample shows 53,000 or so clones, 85% to 95% of them seen only once. The chain joins TRBV15 to TRBJ1-5, with 10 bases matching TRBD1. Sequenced: peripheral blood. The receptor was derived from a human donor in a cohort sampled during active COVID-19. The CDR3 DNA reads TGTGCCACCAGCAGATGGGACAGGGGCGCCCATAGACCCCAGCATTTT. It specifies CATSRWDRGAHRPQHF.